This T cell receptor beta chain came from a study of blood T cells in healthy people across ages. There were healthy Caucasian individuals from Russia, aged about 6 to 100, serving as donors. Donors each provided about 9.5 milliliters of peripheral blood. J lost 7 bases, V lost 1 base, and 6 bases had no gene match. Germline V gives CDR1 MGHDK, CDR2 SYGVNS. This CDR3 is 16 amino acids long. A second PCR, run for roughly 7 to 12 cycles, used a sample-barcoded 5' primer plus a J-beta primer mix. Every sample returned 2.5 million or more CDR3-containing paired-end reads. One entry per CDR3 protein, called by TCRdb with MiXCR from the 5' RACE reads. Of about 690,000 distinct CDR3 sequences in the sample, around 41% were seen once.

The sample comprised blood. The origin of this receptor is an elderly man in good health. The chain combines TRBV25-1 with TRBJ1-6; TRBD1 aligns across 8 bases. In DNA form, the CDR3 reads TGTGCCAGCAGTGAATTTGGGGACAGGACAAATTCACCCCTCCACTTT. Its translation: CASSEFGDRTNSPLHF. The variable domain in full, with the rest retrieved from reference TRBV25-1 and TRBJ1-6, is EADIYQTPRYLVIGTGKKITLECSQTMGHDKMYWYQQDPGMELHLIHYSYGVNSTEKGDLSSESTVSRIRTEHFPLTLESARPSHTSQYLCASSEFGDRTNSPLHFGNGTRLTVT.